The next 7 T cell receptor beta chains were all read from a single sample in a study of blood T cells in healthy people across ages. The authors ran a second PCR of 7 to 11 cycles using a sample-barcoded 5' primer and a J-beta primer mix. TCRdb analysed the 5' RACE reads with MiXCR anew, one entry per CDR3 protein. The sample yields some 900,000 distinct CDR3 sequences, approximately 49% seen once. The sequenced sample was blood. These receptors originate from a man aged 30 to 45 in good health.

The chain uses TRBV20-1 and TRBJ2-1; no clear D gene. Germline CDR1 reads DFQATT; CDR2 reads SNEGSKA (reference sequence). The germline V and J ends were trimmed by 4 bases and 3 bases, with 19 bases remaining between them. This CDR3 comprises 16 residues. CDR3 in DNA: TGCAGTGCTAAGCTCCTAACAGATGAGCTCTACAATGAGCAGTTCTTC. Protein product: CSAKLLTDELYNEQFF.

Only a few counts were recorded for this clonotype. The chain recombines TRBV20-1 with TRBJ1-2, with 7 bases identical to TRBD1. This CDR3 has 13 amino acids. V gave up 5 bases and J gave up 4 bases; unmatched junction bases: 7. In germline, CDR1 is DFQATT, CDR2 SNEGSKA (reference sequence). The CDR3 DNA sequence: TGCAGTGCTCAAGACAGGGAGGGCTATGGCTACACCTTC. This translates into CSAQDREGYGYTF.

This chain connects TRBV12-3 or TRBV12-4 to TRBJ1-2; weak D call: TRBD1 (6 bases). Trimming took off 2 bases at V and 7 bases at J, with 11 bases between the two ends. This CDR3 is 13 amino acids long. Here the CDR3 reads CASSLQGRGGYTF. For the CDR3, the DNA is TGTGCCAGCAGTTTACAGGGGAGGGGTGGCTACACCTTC.

The chain couples TRBV24-1 to TRBJ1-5; perhaps TRBD1 as D (5 bases). This CDR3 has 15 amino acids. V was clipped by 4 bases and J by 6 bases, with 15 bases between them. Germline V gene data show CDR1 as KGHDR and CDR2 as SFDVKD. The CDR3 here is CATSEADSSSQPQHF. CDR3 bases: TGTGCCACCAGTGAAGCCGACAGCTCCAGTCAGCCCCAGCATTTT.

This rearrangement joins TRBV18 to TRBJ2-4; possible D gene TRBD1, 5 bases. The end of the DNA fits TRBJ2-7 better, so the J call may be wrong. The CDR3 extends over 16 amino acids. Germline V gene data show CDR1 as KGHSH and CDR2 as LQKENI. The CDR3 loop is CASSPSAQKLGDEQYF. As DNA, the CDR3 is TGTGCCAGCTCACCATCAGCACAGAAGCTAGGGGACGAGCAGTACTTC.

The sample holds a few counts of this clonotype. V gene TRBV5-1 combines with J gene TRBJ1-6; 9 bases fit TRBD1. The CDR3 spans 15 residues. Germline CDR1 SGHRS, CDR2 YFSETQ. The V gene end was trimmed by 3 bases and the J gene end by 8 bases; junction bases not matched to a gene: 6. Written as DNA, the CDR3 is TGCGCCAGCAGCTCCCGGACAGGGGACGATTCACCCCTCCACTTT. Its protein is CASSSRTGDDSPLHF. Filled out from reference TRBV5-1 and TRBJ1-6, the complete variable domain reads KAGVTQTPRYLIKTRGQQVTLSCSPISGHRSVSWYQQTPGQGLQFLFEYFSETQRNKGNFPGRFSGRQFSNSRSEMNVSTLELGDSALYLCASSSRTGDDSPLHFGNGTRLTVT.

The V gene is TRBV6-4, the J gene TRBJ2-2, with D perhaps matching TRBD1 or TRBD2 (6 bases each). CDR1 is MRHNA, CDR2 SNTAGT, per germline. The CDR3 is made up of 13 amino acids. The V end was cut by 7 bases, the J end by 6 bases, with 12 bases between. DNA for the CDR3: TGTGCCAGCAAAAACAGGGAGGCCGGGGAGCTGTTTTTT. This sequence encodes CASKNREAGELFF.